The present TCR beta chain was sequenced within a study of blood T cell repertoires in COVID-19. Sequenced by immunoSEQ multiplex PCR; TCRdb stores in-frame clones only, minus some. The table lists roughly 130,000 clones, roughly 80% of them singletons, with about 16% in the top ten. The CDR3 runs to 15 residues. Deletions cut 0 bases from V and 0 bases from J, with 9 bases between. In germline, CDR1 is PRHDT, CDR2 FYEKMQ (reference sequence). J is TRBJ2-7 and V is TRBV13, with a possible D match to TRBD2 (6 bases). Sequencing input: peripheral blood. This clonotype originated in a woman aged 45-65 years with acute or convalescent COVID-19. Here the CDR3 reads CASSLGGGSSYEQYF. CDR3 DNA: TGTGCCAGCAGCTTAGGTGGGGGGAGCTCCTACGAGCAGTACTTC.